This T cell receptor beta chain comes out of a study of control samples from healthy donors and cancer patients. Germline assignment: CDR1 LGHNT and CDR2 FRNRAP. The CDR3 contains 16 residues. With 4 bases clipped from V and 8 bases from J, the junction kept 12 bases outside the gene matches. Clones were sequenced by immunoSEQ multiplex PCR, and TCRdb holds only the in-frame ones, with some missing. Counted here are some 120,000 clones, around 90% occurring once; the ten biggest clones make up more than 2%. Source material: blood. This sequence originates from a young man in good health. This chain connects TRBV12-5 to TRBJ2-3, with 10 bases that match TRBD2. CDR3 in amino acids: CASGSSSGRGGGTQYF. In DNA form, the CDR3 reads TGTGCTAGTGGTTCCTCTAGCGGGAGAGGTGGGGGTACGCAGTATTTT.